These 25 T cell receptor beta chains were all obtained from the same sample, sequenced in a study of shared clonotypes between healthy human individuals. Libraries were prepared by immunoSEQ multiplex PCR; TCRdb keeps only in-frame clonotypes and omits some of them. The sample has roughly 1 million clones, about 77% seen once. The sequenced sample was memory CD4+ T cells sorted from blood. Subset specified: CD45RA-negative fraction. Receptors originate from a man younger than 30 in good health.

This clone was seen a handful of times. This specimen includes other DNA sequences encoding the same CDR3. CDR3 nucleotides: TGTGCCTGGGCAGGGAACAGCTACGAGCAGTACTTC. Translation: CAWAGNSYEQYF. V usage is TRBV30 and J usage is TRBJ2-7; D is possibly TRBD1 (5 bases). The CDR3 spans 12 residues. V was shortened by 5 bases and J by 3 bases, with 11 bases between the two germline ends. Germline CDR1 and CDR2: GTSNPN and SVGIG (reference sequence). The whole variable domain, remainder taken from reference TRBV30 and TRBJ2-7, is SQTIHQWPATLVQPVGSPLSLECTVEGTSNPNLYWYRQAAGRGLQLLFYSVGIGQISSEVPQNLSASRPQDRQFILSSKKLLLSDSGFYLCAWAGNSYEQYFGPGTRLTVT.

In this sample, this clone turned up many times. CDR3: CASSALGGGNQPQHF. CDR3 coding DNA: TGTGCCAGCAGTGCCCTAGGAGGAGGCAATCAGCCCCAGCATTTT. This chain uses TRBV25-1 with TRBJ1-5, with unresolved D. CDR1 is MGHDK, CDR2 SYGVNS, per germline. The V end was cut by 4 bases, the J end by 2 bases, with 12 bases between. The CDR3 runs 15 residues. The whole variable domain, remainder taken from reference TRBV25-1 and TRBJ1-5, is EADIYQTPRYLVIGTGKKITLECSQTMGHDKMYWYQQDPGMELHLIHYSYGVNSTEKGDLSSESTVSRIRTEHFPLTLESARPSHTSQYLCASSALGGGNQPQHFGDGTRLSIL.

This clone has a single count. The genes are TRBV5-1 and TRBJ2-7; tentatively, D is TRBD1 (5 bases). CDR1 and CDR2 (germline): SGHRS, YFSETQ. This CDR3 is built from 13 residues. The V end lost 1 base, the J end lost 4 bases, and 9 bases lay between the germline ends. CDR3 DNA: TGCGCCAGCAGCTTGCCCGACAGATACGAGCAGTACTTC. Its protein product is CASSLPDRYEQYF.

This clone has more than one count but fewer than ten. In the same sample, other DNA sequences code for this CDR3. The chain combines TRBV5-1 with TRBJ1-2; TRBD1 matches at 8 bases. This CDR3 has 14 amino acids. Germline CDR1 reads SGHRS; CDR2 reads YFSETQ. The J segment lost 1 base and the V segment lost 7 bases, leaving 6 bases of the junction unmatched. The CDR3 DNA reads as TGCGCCAGCGGCGGGACAGGCGGTAACTATGGCTACACCTTC. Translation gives CASGGTGGNYGYTF.

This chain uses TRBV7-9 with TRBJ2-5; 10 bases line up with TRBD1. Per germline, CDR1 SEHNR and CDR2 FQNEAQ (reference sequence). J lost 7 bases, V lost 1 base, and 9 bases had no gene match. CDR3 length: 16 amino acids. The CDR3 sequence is CASSLERQGARGTQYF. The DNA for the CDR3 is TGTGCCAGCAGCTTAGAAAGACAGGGGGCGCGGGGGACCCAGTACTTC. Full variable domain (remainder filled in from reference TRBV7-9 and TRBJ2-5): DTGVSQNPRHKITKRGQNVTFRCDPISEHNRLYWYRQTLGQGPEFLTYFQNEAQLEKSRLLSDRFSAERPKGSFSTLEIQRTEQGDSAMYLCASSLERQGARGTQYFGPGTRLLVL.

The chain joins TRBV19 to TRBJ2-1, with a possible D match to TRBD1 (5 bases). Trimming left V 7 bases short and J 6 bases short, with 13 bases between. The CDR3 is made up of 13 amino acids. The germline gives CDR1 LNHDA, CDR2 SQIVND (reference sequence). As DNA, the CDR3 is TGTGCCAGTACCACGACAGTTTCCAATGAGCAGTTCTTC. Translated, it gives CASTTTVSNEQFF. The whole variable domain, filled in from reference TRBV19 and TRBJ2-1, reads DGGITQSPKYLFRKEGQNVTLSCEQNLNHDAMYWYRQDPGQGLRLIYYSQIVNDFQKGDIAEGYSVSREKKESFPLTVTSAQKNPTAFYLCASTTTVSNEQFFGPGTRLTVL.

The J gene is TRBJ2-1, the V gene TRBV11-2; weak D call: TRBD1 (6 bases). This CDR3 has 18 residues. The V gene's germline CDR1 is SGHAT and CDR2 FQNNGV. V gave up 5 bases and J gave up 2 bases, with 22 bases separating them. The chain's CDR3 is CASSTPRRAGAAYNEQFF. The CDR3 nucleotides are TGTGCCAGCAGCACACCCCGTCGTGCAGGGGCCGCCTACAATGAGCAGTTCTTC.

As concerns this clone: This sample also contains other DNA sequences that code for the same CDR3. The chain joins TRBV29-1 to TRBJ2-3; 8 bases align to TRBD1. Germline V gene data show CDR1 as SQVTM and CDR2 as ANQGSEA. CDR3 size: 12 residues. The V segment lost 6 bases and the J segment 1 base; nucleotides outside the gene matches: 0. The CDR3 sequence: CSVTGGTDTQYF. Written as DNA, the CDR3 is TGCAGCGTGACAGGGGGCACAGATACGCAGTATTTT.

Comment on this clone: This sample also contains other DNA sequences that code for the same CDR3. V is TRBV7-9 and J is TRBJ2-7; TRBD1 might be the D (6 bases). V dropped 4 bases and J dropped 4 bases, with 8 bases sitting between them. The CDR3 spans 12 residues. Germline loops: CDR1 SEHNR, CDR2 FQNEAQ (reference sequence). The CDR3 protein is CASSSQGYEQYF. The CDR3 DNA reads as TGTGCCAGCAGCTCCCAGGGGTACGAGCAGTACTTC.

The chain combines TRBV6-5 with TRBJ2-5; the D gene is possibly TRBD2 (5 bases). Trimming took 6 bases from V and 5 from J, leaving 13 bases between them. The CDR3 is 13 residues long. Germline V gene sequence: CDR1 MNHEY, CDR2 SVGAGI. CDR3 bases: TGTGCCAGCAGGGCTGGGAGCAGTGAGACCCAGTACTTC. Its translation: CASRAGSSETQYF.

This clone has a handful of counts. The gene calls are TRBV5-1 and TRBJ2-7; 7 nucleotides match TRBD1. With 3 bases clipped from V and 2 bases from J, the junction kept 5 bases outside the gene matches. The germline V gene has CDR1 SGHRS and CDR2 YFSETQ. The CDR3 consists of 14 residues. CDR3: CASSYRQGPYEQYF. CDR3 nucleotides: TGCGCCAGCAGCTACCGACAGGGACCCTACGAGCAGTACTTC.

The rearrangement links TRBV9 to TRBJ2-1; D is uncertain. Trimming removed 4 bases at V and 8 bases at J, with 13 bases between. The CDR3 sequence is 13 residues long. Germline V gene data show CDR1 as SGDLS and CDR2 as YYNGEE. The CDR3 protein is CASSSWSSDEQFF. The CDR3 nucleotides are TGTGCCAGCAGCTCCTGGAGCTCGGATGAGCAGTTCTTC.

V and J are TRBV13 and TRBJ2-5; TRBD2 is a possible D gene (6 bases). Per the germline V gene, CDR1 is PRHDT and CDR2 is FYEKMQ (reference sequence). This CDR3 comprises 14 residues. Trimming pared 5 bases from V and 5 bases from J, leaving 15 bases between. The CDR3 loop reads CASSRTTSTETQYF. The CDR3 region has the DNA TGTGCCAGCAGCCGTACGACTAGTACGGAGACCCAGTACTTC.

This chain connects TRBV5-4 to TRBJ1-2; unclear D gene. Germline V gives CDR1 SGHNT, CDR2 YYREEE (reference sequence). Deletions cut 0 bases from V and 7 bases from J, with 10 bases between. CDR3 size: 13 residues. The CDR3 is CASSLAGERGYTF. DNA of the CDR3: TGTGCCAGCAGCTTGGCCGGGGAACGTGGCTACACCTTC.

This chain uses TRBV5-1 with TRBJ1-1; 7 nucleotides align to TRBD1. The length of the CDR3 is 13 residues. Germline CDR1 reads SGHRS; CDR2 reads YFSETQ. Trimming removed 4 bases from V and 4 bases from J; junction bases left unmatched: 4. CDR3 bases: TGCGCCAGCAGCCCCGGACAGGTCACTGAAGCTTTCTTT. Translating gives CASSPGQVTEAFF.

Here the CDR3 DNA reads TGCGCCAGCAGCCCGGACAGGGGGCGCGGCGGGGAGCTGTTTTTT. Amino acid sequence: CASSPDRGRGGELFF. The rearrangement links TRBV4-1 to TRBJ2-2, with TRBD1 identical over 11 bases. The CDR3 length is 15 residues. V shed 4 bases and J 7 bases; nucleotides not matched to a gene: 5. In germline, CDR1 is MGHRA, CDR2 YSYEKL.

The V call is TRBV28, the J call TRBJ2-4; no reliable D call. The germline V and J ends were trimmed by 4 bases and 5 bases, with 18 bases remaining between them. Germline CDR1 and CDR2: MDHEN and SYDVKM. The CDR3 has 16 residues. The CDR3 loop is CASSSPTLWGENIQYF. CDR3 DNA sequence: TGTGCCAGCAGTTCTCCAACGTTGTGGGGTGAAAACATTCAGTACTTC.

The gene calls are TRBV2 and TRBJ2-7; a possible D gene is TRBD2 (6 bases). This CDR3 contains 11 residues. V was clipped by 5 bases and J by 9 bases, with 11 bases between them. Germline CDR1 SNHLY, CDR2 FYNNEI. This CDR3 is CASSQGLGQYF. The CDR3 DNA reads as TGTGCCAGCAGTCAGGGACTTGGGCAGTACTTC.

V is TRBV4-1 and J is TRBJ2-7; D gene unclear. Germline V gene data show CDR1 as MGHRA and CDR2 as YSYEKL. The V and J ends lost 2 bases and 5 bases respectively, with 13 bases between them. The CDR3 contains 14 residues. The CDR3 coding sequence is TGCGCCAGCAGCCAATCTCATAGTCTTAACGAGCAGTACTTC. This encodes CASSQSHSLNEQYF.

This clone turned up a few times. This CDR3 reads CASSVSWDSGNTIYF. DNA of the CDR3: TGTGCCAGCAGCGTTAGCTGGGACTCTGGAAACACCATATATTTT. The gene calls are TRBV9 and TRBJ1-3; D is uncertain. The CDR3 loop spans 15 amino acids. Germline V CDR1 and CDR2: SGDLS, YYNGEE. Deletions cut 2 bases from V and 0 bases from J, with 9 bases between.

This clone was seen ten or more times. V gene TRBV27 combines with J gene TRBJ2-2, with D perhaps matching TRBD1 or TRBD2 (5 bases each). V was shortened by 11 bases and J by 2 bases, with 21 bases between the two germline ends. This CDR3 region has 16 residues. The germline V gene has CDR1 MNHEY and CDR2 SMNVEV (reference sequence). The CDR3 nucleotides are TGTGCCGCCGTCGCCCCGGGGCCGCAAAACACCGGGGAGCTGTTTTTT. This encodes CAAVAPGPQNTGELFF.

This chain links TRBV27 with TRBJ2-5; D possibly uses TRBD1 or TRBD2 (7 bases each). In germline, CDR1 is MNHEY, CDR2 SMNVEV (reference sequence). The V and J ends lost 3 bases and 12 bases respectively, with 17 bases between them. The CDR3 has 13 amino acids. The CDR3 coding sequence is TGTGCCAGCAGTTTTGGGTCACAGGGGAGGGAGTACTTC. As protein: CASSFGSQGREYF.

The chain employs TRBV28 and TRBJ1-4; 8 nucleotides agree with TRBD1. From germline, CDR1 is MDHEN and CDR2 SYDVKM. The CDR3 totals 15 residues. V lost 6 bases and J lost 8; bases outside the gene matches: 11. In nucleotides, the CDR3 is TGTGCCAGCAGGGTCGCAGGGGGCCTGAACGAAAAACTGTTTTTT. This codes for CASRVAGGLNEKLFF.

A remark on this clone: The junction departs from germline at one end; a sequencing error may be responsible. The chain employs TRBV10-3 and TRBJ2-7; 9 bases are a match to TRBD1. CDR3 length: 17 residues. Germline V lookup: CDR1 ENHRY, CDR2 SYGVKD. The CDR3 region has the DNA TGTGCCAGCAGTACCCAAAACCCGGGACAGGGAGTCTCCGAGCAGTACTTC. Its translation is CASSTQNPGQGVSEQYF.

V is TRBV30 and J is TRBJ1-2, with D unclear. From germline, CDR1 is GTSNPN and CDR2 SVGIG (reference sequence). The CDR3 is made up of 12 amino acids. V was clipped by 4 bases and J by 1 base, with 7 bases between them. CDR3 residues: CAWNIGNYGYTF. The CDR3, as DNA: TGTGCCTGGAACATCGGTAACTATGGCTACACCTTC.